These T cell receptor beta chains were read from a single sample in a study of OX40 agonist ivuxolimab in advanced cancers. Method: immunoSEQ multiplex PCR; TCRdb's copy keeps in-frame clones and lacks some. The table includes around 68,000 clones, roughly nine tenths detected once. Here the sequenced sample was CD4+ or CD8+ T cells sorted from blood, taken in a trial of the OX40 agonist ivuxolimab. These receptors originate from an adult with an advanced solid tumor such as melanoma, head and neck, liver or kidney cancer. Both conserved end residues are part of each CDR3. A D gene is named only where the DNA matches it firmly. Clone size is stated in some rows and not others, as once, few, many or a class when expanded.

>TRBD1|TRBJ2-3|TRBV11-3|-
TGTGCCAGCAGCTTAACCGGGACAGTCACAGATACGCAGTATTTT
CASSLTGTVTDTQYF
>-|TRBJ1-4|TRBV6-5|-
TGTGCCAGCAGTTACTACGGGCGGGAGGGAAATGAAAAACTGTTTTTT
CASSYYGREGNEKLFF
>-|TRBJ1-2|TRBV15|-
TGTGCCACCAGCCCGACCGGACAATCCACTAACTATGGCTACACCTTC
CATSPTGQSTNYGYTF
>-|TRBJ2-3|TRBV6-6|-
TGTGCCAGCAGTGGCTTAGGGGGTTCAGATACGCAGTATTTT
CASSGLGGSDTQYF
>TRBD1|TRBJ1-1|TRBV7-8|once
TGTGCCAGCAGCTTATTGGGACAGGGGTTGACTGAAGCTTTCTTT
CASSLLGQGLTEAFF
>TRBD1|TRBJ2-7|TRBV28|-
TGTGCCAGCCCCCCCGCTCGGGACAGCGTTATCCCGAACTCCTACGAGCAGTACTTC
CASPPARDSVIPNSYEQYF
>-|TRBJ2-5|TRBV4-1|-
TGCGCCAGCAGCCAAGGGTCCCGCGTCCAAGAGACCCAGTACTTC
CASSQGSRVQETQYF
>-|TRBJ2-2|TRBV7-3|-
TGTGCCAGCAGCTTTAGACAGAACACCGGGGAGCTGTTTTTT
CASSFRQNTGELFF
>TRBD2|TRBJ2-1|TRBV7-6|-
TGTGCCAGCAGCTCAGGGACTAGCGGGAGGGATGAGCAGTTCTTC
CASSSGTSGRDEQFF
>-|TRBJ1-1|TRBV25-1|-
TGTGCCAGCCGTCGTCTTATGAACACTGAAGCTTTCTTT
CASRRLMNTEAFF
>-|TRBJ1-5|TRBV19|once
TGTGCCAGTAACGGAAGGTATAGTAATCAGCCCCAGCATTTT
CASNGRYSNQPQHF
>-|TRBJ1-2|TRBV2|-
TGTGCCAGCAGTGTAAGAGTACCGTCGTACTATGGCTACACCTTC
CASSVRVPSYYGYTF
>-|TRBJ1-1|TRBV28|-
TGTGCCAGCAGGGGAAACAGGGTCGAGAACACTGAAGCTTTCTTT
CASRGNRVENTEAFF
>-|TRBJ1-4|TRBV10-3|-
TGTGCCATCAGTGAGTCGGGAGGCGGAGAAAAACTGTTTTTT
CAISESGGGEKLFF
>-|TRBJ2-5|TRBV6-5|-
TGTGCCAGCAGTAACGGAGAGACCCAGTACTTC
CASSNGETQYF
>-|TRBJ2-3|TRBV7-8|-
TGTGCCAGCAGCTTAGGGCTAGCCACAGATACGCAGTATTTT
CASSLGLATDTQYF
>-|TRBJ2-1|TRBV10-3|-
TGTGCCATCAGTGAGTCCCTAGCCTCCTACAATGAGCAGTTCTTC
CAISESLASYNEQFF